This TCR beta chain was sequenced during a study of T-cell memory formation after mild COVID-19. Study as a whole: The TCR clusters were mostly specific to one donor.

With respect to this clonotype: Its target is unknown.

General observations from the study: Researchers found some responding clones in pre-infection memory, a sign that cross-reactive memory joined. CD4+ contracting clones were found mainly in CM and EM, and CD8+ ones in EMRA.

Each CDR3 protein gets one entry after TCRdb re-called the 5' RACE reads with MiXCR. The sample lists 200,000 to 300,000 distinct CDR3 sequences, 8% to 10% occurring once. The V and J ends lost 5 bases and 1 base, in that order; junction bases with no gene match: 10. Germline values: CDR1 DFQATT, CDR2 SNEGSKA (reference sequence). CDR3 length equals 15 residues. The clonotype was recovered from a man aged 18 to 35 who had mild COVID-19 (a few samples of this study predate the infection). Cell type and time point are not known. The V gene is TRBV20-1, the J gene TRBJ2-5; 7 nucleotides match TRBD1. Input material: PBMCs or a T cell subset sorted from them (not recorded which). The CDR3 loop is CSAGAGTEVQETQYF. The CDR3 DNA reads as TGCAGTGCTGGCGCCGGGACAGAGGTCCAAGAGACCCAGTACTTC.